The clone carrying this T cell receptor beta chain has a single count. Its target is not known. The sample belongs to a study of T cell responses to AZD1222 COVID-19 vaccine. Study-wide results and limits: Among spike-specific TCRs, nearly half reportedly target unmutated variant regions.

Generated by immunoSEQ multiplex PCR, the TCRdb table keeps only in-frame clones and is missing some. The sample carries approximately 120,000 clones, 70% to 90% recorded once. Trimming shortened V by 0 bases and J by 8 bases, and 17 bases separated the two germline ends. Looked up from germline, CDR1 is SGDLS and CDR2 is YYNGEE. The CDR3 extends over 15 amino acids. Sequencing used peripheral blood, obtained 28 days after the second AZD1222 dose. V gene TRBV9 combines with J gene TRBJ1-2; tentative D call: TRBD1 (6 bases). The source is an adult who received the AZD1222 COVID-19 vaccine. The CDR3 here is CASSVGPQGGGGYTF. The DNA for the CDR3 is TGTGCCAGCAGCGTAGGACCACAGGGAGGCGGGGGCTACACCTTC.